Sequencing of this T cell receptor (beta chain) was carried out in a study of human thymus T cells. General study results and limits: V and J gene usage appeared biased in thymic and blood repertoires.

During corrective heart surgery, resections were taken, and the thymus tissue came from them. Profiled with immunoSEQ multiplex PCR; TCRdb holds only in-frame clones, not every one. In the table there are around 120,000 clones, around 94% of which are singletons. V was cut by 5 bases and J by 0 bases, with 10 bases left in between. CDR1 is SGHVS and CDR2 is FQNEAQ in the germline V gene. This CDR3 has 14 residues. This clone was picked up one time. Antigen specificity is unknown. This clonotype was sampled from a boy younger than two with a congenital heart defect but otherwise immunologically healthy. This chain uses TRBV7-8 with TRBJ1-1; possible D gene TRBD1, 6 bases. The sequencing sample was made of thymus tissue. DNA of the CDR3: TGTGCCAGCAGCAAGGGACAACTGAACACTGAAGCTTTCTTT. Protein: CASSKGQLNTEAFF.